The 20 T cell receptor beta chains given below trace back to one sample, sequenced in a study of PD-L1 blockade in urothelial cancer. TCRdb's table, derived via immunoSEQ multiplex PCR, lists solely in-frame clones and lacks some. The sample lists 41,000 or so clones; 70% to 85% were seen once. The sample was PBMCs, taken around atezolizumab (anti-PD-L1) treatment. All receptors come from a man between 60 and 75 years old with urothelial cancer.

The V gene is TRBV7-2, the J gene TRBJ2-7, with TRBD1 matching 9 bases. The CDR3 is 16 amino acids. CDR1 and CDR2 (germline): SGHTA, FQGNSA. V shed 4 bases and J 5 bases; nucleotides not matched to a gene: 12. The CDR3 loop is CASSSRPGQGTHEQYF. As DNA, the CDR3 is TGTGCCAGCAGCTCTCGTCCGGGACAGGGTACCCACGAGCAGTACTTC.

This clone was picked up a small number of times. The CDR3: CASQGAGEKLFF. In nucleotides, the CDR3 is TGTGCCTCACAGGGGGCGGGGGAAAAACTGTTTTTT. V and J are TRBV30 and TRBJ1-4; 9 bases line up with TRBD1. After removal of 7 bases from V and 8 bases from J, the junction contained 5 bases not matched to a gene. The germline V gene encodes CDR1 GTSNPN and CDR2 SVGIG (reference sequence). This CDR3 is 12 amino acids long.

The chain employs TRBV5-1 and TRBJ1-3; tentative D call: TRBD1 (5 bases). Per germline, CDR1 SGHRS and CDR2 YFSETQ. Deletions cut 3 bases from V and 0 bases from J, with 13 bases between. There are 16 residues in the CDR3. The CDR3 DNA reads TGCGCCAGCAGCTCTGAGGGACTGTTCTCTGGAAACACCATATATTTT. Translating it yields CASSSEGLFSGNTIYF.

This clone was observed once. The rearrangement uses TRBV7-9 and TRBJ1-2, with no clear D. CDR3 length: 13 amino acids. V lost 5 bases and J 8 bases, leaving 15 bases between the germline ends. Germline loops: CDR1 SEHNR, CDR2 FQNEAQ (reference sequence). Here the CDR3 DNA reads TGTGCCAGCAGCCCAGAGGGCCAAAGAGGCTACACCTTC. This gives the protein CASSPEGQRGYTF.

Here the CDR3 reads CSAPSNTEAFF. DNA for the CDR3: TGCAGTGCCCCATCGAACACTGAAGCTTTCTTT. The chain combines TRBV20-1 with TRBJ1-1; no clear D. The CDR3 has 11 residues. Germline CDR1 and CDR2: DFQATT and SNEGSKA (reference sequence). Trimming removed 6 bases from V and 1 base from J, with 6 bases in between.

This clone was counted a few times. The chain links TRBV5-5 to TRBJ1-5; 8 nucleotides line up with TRBD1. The CDR3 spans 16 residues. V shed 5 bases, J shed 5 bases, and the junction held 12 bases outside the gene matches. The V gene's germline CDR1 is SGHKS and CDR2 YYEKEE (reference sequence). The CDR3 DNA follows: TGTGCCAGCAGTTTGAGGTTGACAGGGGATGATCAGCCCCAGCATTTT. Protein sequence: CASSLRLTGDDQPQHF.

The J gene is TRBJ1-1, the V gene TRBV5-1; D might be TRBD1 (5 bases). Germline-derived CDR1 and CDR2 are SGHRS and YFSETQ. V lost 3 bases and J lost 0, with 9 bases in between. The CDR3 contains 14 residues. The CDR3 spells CASSSGGVNTEAFF. For the CDR3, the DNA is TGCGCCAGCAGCTCTGGGGGGGTGAACACTGAAGCTTTCTTT.

The chain employs TRBV28 and TRBJ2-2; 12 positions match TRBD2. The CDR3 loop spans 20 amino acids. V gave up 2 bases and J gave up 4 bases; unmatched junction bases: 14. Germline-derived CDR1 and CDR2 are MDHEN and SYDVKM. The DNA for the CDR3 is TGTGCCAGCAGTTTAAGGTCCTTAACTAGCGGGGGGCGGTTCACCGGGGAGCTGTTTTTT. Its protein is CASSLRSLTSGGRFTGELFF.

Details on this clone: Here the CDR3 omits its conserved ending phenylalanine or tryptophan, so a read error is the likely source. The rearrangement uses TRBV30 and TRBJ1-1, with TRBD1 matching 7 bases. The ends lost 4 bases at V and 5 bases at J; junction bases unmatched: 7. This CDR3 region has 13 residues. Germline CDR1 reads GTSNPN; CDR2 reads SVGIG (reference sequence). This CDR3 reads CAWTTGIQTEAFS. The CDR3 DNA reads TGTGCCTGGACGACAGGGATTCAAACTGAAGCTTTCTCT.

The chain is built from TRBV2 and TRBJ2-3, with 9 bases fitting TRBD2. This CDR3 is 18 amino acids long. CDR1 SNHLY and CDR2 FYNNEI come from the germline V gene. The V gene end was trimmed by 3 bases and the J gene end by 9 bases; junction bases not matched to a gene: 19. This CDR3 reads CASSDLAIGTSPSGTQYF. CDR3 nucleotides: TGTGCCAGCAGTGACCTTGCCATCGGGACTAGCCCATCTGGGACGCAGTATTTT.

The chain has TRBV2 and TRBJ2-3, with TRBD2 identical over 12 bases. Germline values: CDR1 SNHLY, CDR2 FYNNEI. The CDR3 extends over 18 amino acids. The J segment lost 0 bases and the V segment lost 6 bases, leaving 10 bases of the junction unmatched. CDR3 amino acids: CASSGASGGGVSTDTQYF. CDR3 in DNA: TGTGCCAGCAGCGGGGCTAGCGGGGGGGGAGTAAGCACAGATACGCAGTATTTT.

The V gene is TRBV6-1, the J gene TRBJ2-7, with 7 bases that match TRBD1. This CDR3 spans 12 amino acids. Germline CDR1 and CDR2: MNHNS and SASEGT. J was trimmed by 4 bases and V by 3 bases; bases with no gene match: 0. The CDR3 loop reads CASSEDRYEQYF. The CDR3 DNA reads TGTGCCAGCAGTGAGGACAGGTACGAGCAGTACTTC.

The V gene is TRBV13, the J gene TRBJ2-1; the match to TRBD2 covers 13 bases. This CDR3 is built from 16 residues. V trimming: 4 bases; J trimming: 2 bases; junction bases outside the gene matches: 2. CDR1 and CDR2 (germline): PRHDT, FYEKMQ (reference sequence). The CDR3 DNA sequence: TGTGCCAGCAGCTGGACTAGCGGGAGCCCCTACAATGAGCAGTTCTTC. Translating gives CASSWTSGSPYNEQFF.

The chain carries TRBV23-1 and TRBJ1-2; 8 positions match TRBD1. TRBV23-1 is labeled an ORF, and its function is uncertain. The V and J ends lost 6 bases and 6 bases, in that order; junction bases with no gene match: 6. The CDR3 sequence is 13 residues long. The CDR3, as DNA: TGCGCCAGCAGGACAGGGGTACATGATGGCTACACCTTC. Its translation is CASRTGVHDGYTF.

The CDR3 is CASSIDRNAYEQYF. The CDR3 DNA follows: TGTGCCAGTAGTATCGACAGGAATGCCTACGAGCAGTACTTC. This chain connects TRBV19 to TRBJ2-7, with D perhaps matching TRBD1 (6 bases). CDR3 length: 14 residues. The germline gives CDR1 LNHDA, CDR2 SQIVND (reference sequence). The V gene lost 3 bases and the J gene lost 2 bases, with 11 bases spanning the gap. Filled out from reference TRBV19 and TRBJ2-7, the complete variable domain reads DGGITQSPKYLFRKEGQNVTLSCEQNLNHDAMYWYRQDPGQGLRLIYYSQIVNDFQKGDIAEGYSVSREKKESFPLTVTSAQKNPTAFYLCASSIDRNAYEQYFGPGTRLTVT.

In regard to this clone: This same CDR3 is encoded by further DNA sequences in the sample. This rearrangement joins TRBV28 to TRBJ2-7; perhaps TRBD2 as D (5 bases). V lost 2 bases, J lost 4 bases, and 6 bases lay in between. Looked up from germline, CDR1 is MDHEN and CDR2 is SYDVKM. The CDR3 covers 12 residues. CDR3 amino acids: CASSLGGYEQYF. DNA of the CDR3: TGTGCCAGCAGTTTAGGCGGGTACGAGCAGTACTTC.

The gene calls are TRBV6-6 and TRBJ1-2, with 8 positions matching TRBD1. There are 13 residues in the CDR3. V lost 4 bases to trimming and J lost 7 bases; unmatched junction nucleotides: 5. Germline loops: CDR1 MNHNY, CDR2 SVGAGI (reference sequence). CDR3 DNA: TGTGCCAGCAGTTCTCAGGGGGCGTTTGGCTACACCTTC. Translating gives CASSSQGAFGYTF.

V and J are TRBV2 and TRBJ1-1; TRBD1 matches at 10 bases. The V and J ends lost 8 bases and 5 bases, in that order; junction bases with no gene match: 2. This CDR3 contains 12 residues. The germline gives CDR1 SNHLY, CDR2 FYNNEI. CDR3 protein: CASDRGRTEAFF. For the CDR3, the DNA is TGTGCCAGCGACAGGGGGCGGACTGAAGCTTTCTTT.

V and J are TRBV30 and TRBJ1-4; 10 bases map to TRBD1. The CDR3 contains 14 residues. V was pared by 6 bases and J by 5 bases, with 6 bases of the junction left unmatched. Looked up from germline, CDR1 is GTSNPN and CDR2 is SVGIG (reference sequence). The CDR3 sequence is CACLDRGLNEKLFF. The CDR3 DNA sequence: TGTGCCTGTCTCGACAGGGGGCTGAATGAAAAACTGTTTTTT.

The chain uses TRBV6-4 and TRBJ2-1, with 8 bases aligning to TRBD2. The ends lost 6 bases at V and 3 bases at J; junction bases unmatched: 1. CDR3 length: 13 amino acids. In germline, CDR1 is MRHNA, CDR2 SNTAGT. The DNA for the CDR3 is TGTGCCAGCAGCGGGGGGGACTACAATGAGCAGTTCTTC. This translates into CASSGGDYNEQFF.